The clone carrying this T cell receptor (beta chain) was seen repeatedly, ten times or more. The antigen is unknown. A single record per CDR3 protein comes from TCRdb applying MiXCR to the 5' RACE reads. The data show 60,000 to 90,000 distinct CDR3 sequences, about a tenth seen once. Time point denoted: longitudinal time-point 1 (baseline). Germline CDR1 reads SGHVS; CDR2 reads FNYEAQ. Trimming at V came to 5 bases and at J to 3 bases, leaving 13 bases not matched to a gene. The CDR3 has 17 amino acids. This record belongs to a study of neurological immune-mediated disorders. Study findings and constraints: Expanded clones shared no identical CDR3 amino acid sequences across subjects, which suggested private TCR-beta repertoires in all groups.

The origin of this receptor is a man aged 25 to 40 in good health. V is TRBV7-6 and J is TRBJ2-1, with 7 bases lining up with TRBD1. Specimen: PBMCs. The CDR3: CASSPELGQDFYNEQFF. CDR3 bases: TGTGCCAGCAGCCCAGAACTAGGACAGGATTTCTACAATGAGCAGTTCTTC.